Each of the 8 T cell receptor beta chains below was sequenced from the same sample in a study of blood T cells in healthy people across ages. It was with a sample-barcoded 5' primer and a J-beta primer mix that a second PCR of roughly 6 to 12 cycles was run. In TCRdb, the 5' RACE reads were re-called with MiXCR into one record per CDR3 protein. The sample has 1,800,000 or so distinct CDR3 sequences, approximately 40% seen once. What was sequenced was blood. These receptors all stem from a human donor in good health.

The chain uses TRBV3-1 and TRBJ2-6; TRBD2 aligns across 7 bases. Germline CDR1 reads LGHDT; CDR2 reads YNNKEL (reference sequence). This CDR3 has 17 amino acids. Trimming cost V 2 bases and J 0 bases; bases outside gene matches: 4. The CDR3 nucleotides are TGTGCCAGCAGCCAATGGGGAGGGTTCTCTGGGGCCAACGTCCTGACTTTC. This translates into CASSQWGGFSGANVLTF. Based on the CDR3 plus reference TRBV3-1 and TRBJ2-6, the full variable domain is DTAVSQTPKYLVTQMGNDKSIKCEQNLGHDTMYWYKQDSKKFLKIMFSYNNKELIINETVPNRFSPKSPDKAHLNLHINSLELGDSAVYFCASSQWGGFSGANVLTFGAGSRLTVL.

The chain links TRBV5-6 to TRBJ1-2; perhaps TRBD1 as D (5 bases). CDR3 length equals 17 residues. Germline V gene sequence: CDR1 SGHDT, CDR2 YYEEEE. Trimming took off 0 bases at V and 0 bases at J, with 15 bases between the two ends. CDR3: CASSLEAGRRSNYGYTF. The CDR3 DNA follows: TGTGCCAGCAGCTTGGAGGCAGGGCGTAGGTCTAACTATGGCTACACCTTC.

This chain uses TRBV7-8 with TRBJ1-1; D unclear. This CDR3 has 14 amino acids. Per the germline V gene, CDR1 is SGHVS and CDR2 is FQNEAQ. The V gene lost 5 bases and the J gene lost 6 bases, with 16 bases spanning the gap. CDR3 in amino acids: CASSLDSTRSEAFF. DNA of the CDR3: TGTGCCAGCAGCCTGGACTCAACTAGGTCTGAAGCTTTCTTT.

In DNA, the CDR3 is TGTGCCAGCAGTTTAAACCCAGGGACAGCAACTAATGAAAAACTGTTTTTT. Protein sequence: CASSLNPGTATNEKLFF. V gene TRBV7-2 combines with J gene TRBJ1-4; TRBD1 agrees at 7 bases. Trimming cost V 6 bases and J 0 bases; bases outside gene matches: 10. CDR1 and CDR2 (germline): SGHTA, FQGNSA. The CDR3 consists of 17 residues.

V and J are TRBV7-2 and TRBJ1-2; tentative D call: TRBD1 (5 bases). The V gene lost 4 bases and the J gene lost 1 base, with 16 bases spanning the gap. Germline CDR1 is SGHTA and CDR2 is FQGNSA. The CDR3 runs 16 residues. The CDR3 loop reads CASSSYGGEFNYGYTF. CDR3 DNA: TGTGCCAGCAGCTCTTATGGGGGAGAGTTTAACTATGGCTACACCTTC.

This clonotype occurred a few times. This chain connects TRBV6-2 or TRBV6-3 to TRBJ1-2; tentatively, D is TRBD1 (5 bases). Germline assignment: CDR1 MNHEY and CDR2 SVGEGT. Trimming took 5 bases from V and 6 from J, leaving 16 bases between them. The CDR3 runs to 14 residues. Written as DNA, the CDR3 is TGTGCCAGCAGTCCGGGACCCAGAGTCCATGGCTACACCTTC. It yields the protein CASSPGPRVHGYTF.

This clonotype occurred a few times. The chain links TRBV13 to TRBJ2-7, with D possibly being TRBD1 (7 bases). The better agreement between TRBJ2-5 and the DNA end casts doubt on the J call. This CDR3 region has 16 residues. CDR1 PRHDT and CDR2 FYEKMQ come from the germline V gene (reference sequence). CDR3 loop: CASSSRARGDRETQYF. The CDR3, as DNA: TGTGCCAGCAGCTCTCGGGCCAGGGGGGATCGTGAGACCCAGTACTTC.

Concerning this clonotype: One end of the junction varies from germline; a read error may be responsible. The gene calls are TRBV4-3 and TRBJ2-1; the D gene could be TRBD1 or TRBD2 (5 bases each). CDR3 length: 18 residues. Germline V gene lookup returns CDR1 LGHNA and CDR2 YSLEER. The CDR3 DNA is TGCGCCAGCAGCCAACCACCCACCGGGGCGAACTCCTACAATGGGCAGTTCTTC. Its protein is CASSQPPTGANSYNGQFF.